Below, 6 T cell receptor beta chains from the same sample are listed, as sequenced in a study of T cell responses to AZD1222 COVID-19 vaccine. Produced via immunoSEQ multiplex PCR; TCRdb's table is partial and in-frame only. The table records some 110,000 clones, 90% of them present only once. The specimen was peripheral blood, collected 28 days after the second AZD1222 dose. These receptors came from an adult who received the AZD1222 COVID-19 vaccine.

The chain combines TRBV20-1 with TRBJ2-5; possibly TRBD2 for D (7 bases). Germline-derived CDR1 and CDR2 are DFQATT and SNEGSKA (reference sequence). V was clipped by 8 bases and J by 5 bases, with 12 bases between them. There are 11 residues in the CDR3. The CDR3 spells CSRRGAETQYF. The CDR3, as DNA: TGCAGTCGCCGGGGGGCTGAGACCCAGTACTTC.

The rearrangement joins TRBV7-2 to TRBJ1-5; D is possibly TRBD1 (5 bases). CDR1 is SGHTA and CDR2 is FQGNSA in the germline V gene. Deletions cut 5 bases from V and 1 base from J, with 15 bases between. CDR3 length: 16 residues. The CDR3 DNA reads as TGTGCCAGCAGCCCAGACGGGGCAGGGAGCAATCAGCCCCAGCATTTT. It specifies CASSPDGAGSNQPQHF.

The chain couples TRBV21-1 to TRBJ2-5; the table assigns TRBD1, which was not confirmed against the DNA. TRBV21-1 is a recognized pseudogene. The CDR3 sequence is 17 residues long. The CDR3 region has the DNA TGTGCCAGCAGCAAATTTAGGGGGACAGCGTACCAAGAGACCCAGTACTTC. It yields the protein CASSKFRGTAYQETQYF.

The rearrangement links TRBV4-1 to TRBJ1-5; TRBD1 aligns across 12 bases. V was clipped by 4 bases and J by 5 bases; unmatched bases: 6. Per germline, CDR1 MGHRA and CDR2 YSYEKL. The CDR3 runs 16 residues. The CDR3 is CASSPGTGGRDQPQHF. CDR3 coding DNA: TGCGCCAGCAGCCCTGGGACAGGGGGCCGGGATCAGCCCCAGCATTTT.

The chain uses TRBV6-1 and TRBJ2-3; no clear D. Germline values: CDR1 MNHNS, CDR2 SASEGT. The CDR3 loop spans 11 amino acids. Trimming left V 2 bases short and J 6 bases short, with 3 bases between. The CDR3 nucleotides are TGTGCCAGCAGTGAAATTGATACGCAGTATTTT. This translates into CASSEIDTQYF.

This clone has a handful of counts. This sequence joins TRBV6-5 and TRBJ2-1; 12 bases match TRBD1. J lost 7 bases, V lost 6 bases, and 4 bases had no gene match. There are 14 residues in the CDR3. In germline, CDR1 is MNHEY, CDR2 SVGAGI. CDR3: CASRGTGGMNEQFF. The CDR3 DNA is TGTGCCAGCAGGGGGACAGGGGGCATGAATGAGCAGTTCTTC.